The rows below give T cell receptor beta chains drawn from one sample of a study of PD-L1 blockade in urothelial cancer. Generated by immunoSEQ multiplex PCR, the TCRdb table keeps only in-frame clones and is missing some. This sample has tens of thousands of clones, with approximately 80% found just once. This sample comprised PBMCs, obtained around atezolizumab (anti-PD-L1) treatment. The receptors derive from a man aged 65 to 79 with urothelial cancer. Both conserved end residues are part of each CDR3. D genes are given only for firm matches. The size entry is marked missing in some rows and otherwise reads once, few, many or a size class.

TRBD1	-	TRBV14	TRBJ1-1	TGTGCCAGCAGCCTTTGGACAGGAGAAGAAGCTTTCTTT	CASSLWTGEEAFF
-	-	TRBV28	TRBJ2-6	TGTGCCAGCGGCATCACCTCTGGGGCCAACGTCCTGACTTTC	CASGITSGANVLTF
TRBD2	-	TRBV6-5	TRBJ2-3	TGTGCCAGCAGTATACTAGCGGCTAGCACAGATACGCAGTATTTT	CASSILAASTDTQYF
TRBD1	-	TRBV2	TRBJ1-2	TGTGCCAGCAGCACAGGGACAGGGGCTAGGTATGGCTACACCTTC	CASSTGTGARYGYTF
-	-	TRBV5-4	TRBJ1-5	TGTGCCAGCAGCTTACAGGGAGGGCAGCCCCAGCATTTT	CASSLQGGQPQHF
TRBD1	once	TRBV29-1	TRBJ1-1	TGCAGCGTTGAAACAGGGGGTACTGAAGCTTTCTTT	CSVETGGTEAFF
-	-	TRBV11-2	TRBJ2-7	TGTGCCAGCAGCCCCGGGCAGGGTGACGGCGAGCAGTACTTC	CASSPGQGDGEQYF
-	-	TRBV15	TRBJ2-7	TGTGCCACCAGCAGAGATCGGACACCAAGGGTTGACTTC	CATSRDRTPRVDF
TRBD1	-	TRBV5-1	TRBJ2-1	TGCGCCAGCAGCACCGGACAGGGGAACTCCTACAATGAGCAGTTCTTC	CASSTGQGNSYNEQFF
TRBD1	-	TRBV5-1	TRBJ1-2	TGCGCCAGCAGCTTTGCACAGGGGACGTGGGGCTACACCTTC	CASSFAQGTWGYTF
-	-	TRBV5-1	TRBJ1-3	TGCGCCAGCAGCTTGGATAGTGGCTCTGGAAACACCATATATTTT	CASSLDSGSGNTIYF
-	-	TRBV5-5	TRBJ1-2	TGTGCCAGCAGATTCGGACAGCCACCCTATGGCTACACCTTC	CASRFGQPPYGYTF
TRBD2	-	TRBV14	TRBJ2-5	TGTGCCAGCAGCCAAGGAAGCGGGAGTGTGGGAGAGACCCAGTACTTC	CASSQGSGSVGETQYF
TRBD2	once	TRBV7-2	TRBJ2-1	TGTGCCAGCAGCTCCGGACTAGCGTCCTACAATGAGCAGTTCTTC	CASSSGLASYNEQFF
TRBD1	once	TRBV29-1	TRBJ2-7	TGCAGCGTTCGTCGACAGGGTACCTACGAGCAGTACTTC	CSVRRQGTYEQYF
-	-	TRBV18	TRBJ2-1	TGTGCCAGCTCGCCGGGGGTTGGGGATGAGCAGTTCTTC	CASSPGVGDEQFF
-	-	TRBV7-9	TRBJ1-1	TGTGCCAGCAGCTTAGAACCAGGGCGTGGGTACACTGAAGCTTTCTTT	CASSLEPGRGYTEAFF
TRBD1	-	TRBV27	TRBJ2-5	TGTGCCAGCGGACGAGTTGGGCTTGGGACAGGGGGCAAAGAGACCCAGTACTTC	CASGRVGLGTGGKETQYF
TRBD2	-	TRBV10-3	TRBJ2-1	TGTGCCATCAGTGAGGGACTAGCGGGAGTGGATGAGCAGTTCTTC	CAISEGLAGVDEQFF
-	-	TRBV2	TRBJ2-2	TGTGCCAGCAGGGACAGTATCAACACCGGGGAGCTGTTTTTT	CASRDSINTGELFF
-	-	TRBV5-1	TRBJ2-1	TGCGCCAGCAGCAAACACGACACAGGCTACAAAACCTACAATGAGCAGTTCTTC	CASSKHDTGYKTYNEQFF
-	-	TRBV19	TRBJ1-2	TGTGCCAGTAGTACTCGACAGATCTCTAACTATGGCTACACCTTC	CASSTRQISNYGYTF
TRBD1	-	TRBV6-1	TRBJ1-2	TGTGCCAGCAGTGAAACCGTAGACTCAGGGGGGAGCTCTTATGGCTACACCTTC	CASSETVDSGGSSYGYTF
TRBD1	once	TRBV19	TRBJ2-7	TGTGCCAGTAGTACCTTCCGGGACAGGGGCGGCTACGAGCAGTACTTC	CASSTFRDRGGYEQYF
-	once	TRBV5-4	TRBJ1-5	TGTGCCAGCAGCTTGGGGGGAGGGAACAATCAGCCCCAGCATTTT	CASSLGGGNNQPQHF
-	-	TRBV5-1	TRBJ2-5	TGCGCCAGCAGCTTAGACACCCAAGAGACCCAGTACTTC	CASSLDTQETQYF
TRBD2	-	TRBV5-4	TRBJ2-1	TGTGTCAGCAGCCGGACTAGCGGGAGGGCCTCCTACAATGAGCAGTTCTTC	CVSSRTSGRASYNEQFF
TRBD2	-	TRBV11-2	TRBJ2-3	TGTGCCAGCAGCTTACTAGCGGGAGGGAGGGATACGCAGTATTTT	CASSLLAGGRDTQYF
-	-	TRBV7-2	TRBJ1-1	TGTGCCAGCAGCTGGGTGGCTGGCGGTGGGGGGACTGAAGCTTTCTTT	CASSWVAGGGGTEAFF
-	-	TRBV19	TRBJ2-1	TGTGCCACCTCGACAGGCGCGGTCTCCTACAATGAGCAGTTCTTC	CATSTGAVSYNEQFF
-	once	TRBV29-1	TRBJ2-7	TGCAGCGTTAACAGGGGGGGCGACGAGCAGTACTTC	CSVNRGGDEQYF
TRBD1	-	TRBV5-6	TRBJ2-5	TGTGCCAGCGAAAGGGGGCGCCAAGAGACCCAGTACTTC	CASERGRQETQYF
TRBD2	-	TRBV18	TRBJ2-1	TGTGCCAGCTCAAATTCTAGCGGGAGGTACAATGAGCAGTTCTTC	CASSNSSGRYNEQFF
-	few	TRBV10-3	TRBJ1-3	TGTGCCATCAGTGACAGAAGCTCTGGAAACACCATATATTTT	CAISDRSSGNTIYF
TRBD2	-	TRBV11-2	TRBJ2-5	TGTGCCAGCAGCCCGTATAGCGGGAGGGGGGACTTC	CASSPYSGRGDF
TRBD1	once	TRBV5-1	TRBJ2-5	TGCGCCAGCAGCCTAGGGACAGTCGCCCAAGAGACCCAGTACTTC	CASSLGTVAQETQYF
TRBD1	-	TRBV2	TRBJ2-3	TGTGCCAGCGGGACAGGAAGCACAGATACGCAGTATTTT	CASGTGSTDTQYF
TRBD2	once	TRBV10-2	TRBJ2-7	TGCGCCAGCAGTGCCGGACTAGCGGGCGCCGACGAGCAGTACTTC	CASSAGLAGADEQYF
TRBD1	-	TRBV19	TRBJ2-2	TGTGCCAGTATTGACAGGGGGGGCACCGGGGAGCTGTTTTTT	CASIDRGGTGELFF
-	-	TRBV10-3	TRBJ2-3	TGTGCCATCAGTGAGAGCGGTACTAGCACAGATACGCAGTATTTT	CAISESGTSTDTQYF
-	-	TRBV6-1	TRBJ1-4	TGTGCCAGCAGTGACCCCGTTCCGTTGAAACTGTTTTTT	CASSDPVPLKLFF
TRBD1	-	TRBV29-1	TRBJ1-2	TGCAGCGTTCTACAGGGGGCGAAACGGGATGGCTACACCTTC	CSVLQGAKRDGYTF
TRBD1	-	TRBV5-1	TRBJ1-1	TGCGCCAGCGGACAATCAGGGGGCAACACTGAAGCTTTCTTT	CASGQSGGNTEAFF
-	once	TRBV7-9	TRBJ1-5	TGTGCCAGCAGCACCGAGGTGAGCAATCAGCCCCAGCATTTT	CASSTEVSNQPQHF
-	-	TRBV5-1	TRBJ2-7	TGCGCCAGCAGCTACCCGGGTCTTCGAGAGCAGTACTTC	CASSYPGLREQYF
TRBD2	few	TRBV28	TRBJ2-7	TGTGCCACCGAACCCGGGGCTAGCGGGAGGGCCCCCTACGAGCAGTACTTC	CATEPGASGRAPYEQYF
TRBD1	-	TRBV4-1	TRBJ2-1	TGCGCCAGCAGCCAGACAGACAGGGGGCGGAAGGTAGGGTTCTTC	CASSQTDRGRKVGFF
TRBD1	few	TRBV6-6	TRBJ2-7	TGTGCCAGCAGCCTGGACAGGCTCGAGCAGTACTTC	CASSLDRLEQYF
-	few	TRBV9	TRBJ1-3	TGTGCCAGCAGCGGCGGGAAGGGAAACACCATATATTTT	CASSGGKGNTIYF
-	-	TRBV7-2	TRBJ2-2	TGTGCCAGCAGCTTAATTCCAGGTTTGGACACCGGGGAGCTGTTTTTT	CASSLIPGLDTGELFF
-	-	TRBV25-1	TRBJ2-7	TGTGCCAGCAGTGAATTTGGGGCCAGGGCCTACGAGCAGTACTTC	CASSEFGARAYEQYF
-	-	TRBV7-2	TRBJ2-7	TGTGCCAGCAGAATAGCGTATAACTCCTACGAGCAGTACTTC	CASRIAYNSYEQYF
TRBD2	-	TRBV2	TRBJ2-1	TGTGCCAGCAGTGATGGTGGGACTACCTACAATGAGCAGTTCTTC	CASSDGGTTYNEQFF
-	-	TRBV21-1	TRBJ2-5	TGTGCCAGCAGCAATTCCCTAGCCGAGCGGCGGGAGCGGGGGAAGACCCAGTACTTC	CASSNSLAERRERGKTQYF
-	-	TRBV4-1	TRBJ1-2	TGCGCCAGCAGCCGTCCACAGGGTAACTATGGCTACACCTTC	CASSRPQGNYGYTF
TRBD1	-	TRBV7-2	TRBJ1-3	TGTGCCAGCAGCTTAGGCAACAGGGGTACGGGAAACACCATATATTTT	CASSLGNRGTGNTIYF
-	-	TRBV30	TRBJ1-1	TGTGCCTGGAGTGTGGCCCCGAACACTGAAGCTTTCTTT	CAWSVAPNTEAFF
TRBD1	-	TRBV10-2	TRBJ2-7	TGCGCCAGCAGTGATCTTAAGACAGGGGGCCTATCCTACGAGCAGTACTTC	CASSDLKTGGLSYEQYF
TRBD2	once	TRBV28	TRBJ2-7	TGTGCCAGCAGCTCCATACGCAGGGCTAGCGGGTCCCTCAACGAGCAGTACTTC	CASSSIRRASGSLNEQYF
-	-	TRBV7-2	TRBJ1-1	TGTGCCAGCAGCCGGTCCGGACAGTGGGACACTGAAGCTTTCTTT	CASSRSGQWDTEAFF